This TCR beta chain was sequenced for a study of the immune and genomic landscape of osteosarcoma. The wider study: Diagnosis ages spanned about 5-81 years, median roughly 28. Localized disease at presentation in approximately 80%; more than 45% were male. Study conclusions and caveats: Limited clonal expansion was suggested by productive clonality averaging roughly 0.09, maximum 0.3.

This CDR3 has 13 amino acids. Germline loops: CDR1 SGHDT, CDR2 YYEEEE. Trimming removed 2 bases at V and 2 bases at J, with 8 bases between. Using immunoSEQ multiplex PCR, the repertoire was profiled, and TCRdb retains in-frame clones only, with some absent. The sample carries about 1,500 clones, 69% recorded once. This clone was detected a few times. Its antigen is unknown. The chain links TRBV5-6 to TRBJ2-7; D is unclear. What was sequenced was metastatic tumor tissue from the lung. The TCR sequence derives from a boy between 10 and 17 years old with osteosarcoma. CDR3 DNA: TGTGCCAGCAGCTTTGACTTCCCCTACGAGCAGTACTTC. It codes for CASSFDFPYEQYF.